This entry is about one T cell receptor beta chain. This CDR3 spans 13 amino acids. The data belong to a study of T cells expressing NK-cell markers. After re-calling the 5' RACE reads, TCRdb lists one entry per CDR3 protein, DNA absent. The table gives roughly 150,000 distinct CDR3 sequences; the top ten clones make up 18% of it. The sequenced sample was blood T cells: a sorted CD56 or NKG2C T cell subset, CD4+ or CD8+ T cells, or bulk PBMC T cells (not recorded which). The clonotype was recovered from a woman aged 18 to 69 in good health. The rearrangement uses TRBV12-3 or TRBV12-4 and TRBJ2-7; the TRBD1 assignment by TCRdb is unverifiable without DNA. Here the CDR3 reads CASKTGTDYEQYF.